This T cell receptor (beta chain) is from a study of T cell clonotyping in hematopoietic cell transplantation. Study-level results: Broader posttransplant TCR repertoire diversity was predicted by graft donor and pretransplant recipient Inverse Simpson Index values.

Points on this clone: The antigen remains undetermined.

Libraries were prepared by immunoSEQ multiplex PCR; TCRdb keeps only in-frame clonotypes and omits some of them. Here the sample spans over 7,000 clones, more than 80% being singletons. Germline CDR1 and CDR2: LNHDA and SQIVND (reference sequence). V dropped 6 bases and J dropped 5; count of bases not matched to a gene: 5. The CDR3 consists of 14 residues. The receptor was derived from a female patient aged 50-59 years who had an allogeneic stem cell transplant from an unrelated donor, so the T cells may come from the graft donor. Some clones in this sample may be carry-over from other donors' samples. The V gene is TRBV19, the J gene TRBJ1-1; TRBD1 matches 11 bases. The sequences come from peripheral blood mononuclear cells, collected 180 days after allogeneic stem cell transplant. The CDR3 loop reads CASRQGQGDTEAFF. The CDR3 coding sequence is TGTGCCAGTAGACAGGGACAGGGGGATACTGAAGCTTTCTTT. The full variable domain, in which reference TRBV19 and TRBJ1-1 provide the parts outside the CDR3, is DGGITQSPKYLFRKEGQNVTLSCEQNLNHDAMYWYRQDPGQGLRLIYYSQIVNDFQKGDIAEGYSVSREKKESFPLTVTSAQKNPTAFYLCASRQGQGDTEAFFGQGTRLTVV.